The rows below give T cell receptor beta chains drawn from one sample of a study of vaccination and CD4 T cells after COVID-19. Using its own MiXCR run on the PCR reads, TCRdb lists one record per CDR3 protein. The data hold approximately 9,000 distinct CDR3 sequences, with around 50% observed a single time. Their antigen targets remain unknown. The sample consisted of CD4+ T cells from blood, cultured in vitro. These receptor sequences come from a human donor who had recovered from COVID-19. Each CDR3 is given with its conserved first and last residue. Each record gives: clone size, V gene, J gene, D gene, CDR3 DNA, CDR3 protein. D genes are given only for firm matches. Clone size is given for some rows only: seen once, a few or many times, or a class if the clone is expanded.

>few|TRBV15|TRBJ2-2|-
TGTGCCACCCGGCCAGGGGTCACCGGGGAGCTGTTTTTT
CATRPGVTGELFF
>-|TRBV10-3|TRBJ1-2|-
TGTGCCATCAGTGAGTTTAGGGAATCGCCCTACACCTTC
CAISEFRESPYTF
>few|TRBV7-2|TRBJ2-5|TRBD2
TGTGCCAGCAGCTTACGAGCGGGGGAAGAGACCCAGTACTTC
CASSLRAGEETQYF
>-|TRBV30|TRBJ1-4|TRBD1
TGTGCCACCAACCGCAGGGGGGCGAATGAAAAACTGTTTTTT
CATNRRGANEKLFF
>few|TRBV20-1|TRBJ2-3|TRBD2
TGCAGTGCTAGAGAGGCCCTAGCGGGCACAGATACGCAGTATTTT
CSAREALAGTDTQYF
>-|TRBV7-6|TRBJ1-1|-
TGTGCCAGCAGCCTTCAGGGGAACACTGAAGCTTTCTTT
CASSLQGNTEAFF
>-|TRBV11-3|TRBJ2-7|-
TGTGCCAGCAGCTTAGGGGCGGAATCCCACGAGCAGTACTTC
CASSLGAESHEQYF
>-|TRBV5-1|TRBJ2-7|-
TGCGCCAGCAGCTTGGAAGGGGGAAAATACGAGCAGTACTTC
CASSLEGGKYEQYF
>-|TRBV19|TRBJ2-3|TRBD1
TGTGCCAGTAGTATGATAGGGCAGGGGGCGAATACGCAGTATTTT
CASSMIGQGANTQYF
>few|TRBV20-1|TRBJ1-2|-
TGCAGTGCCAATGGGGGCAGTAACTATGGCTACACCTTC
CSANGGSNYGYTF
>few|TRBV10-3|TRBJ2-7|TRBD2
TGTGCCACCGGCCAACTAGCGGGAGCGAGGGCCTACGAGCAGTACTTC
CATGQLAGARAYEQYF
>-|TRBV10-3|TRBJ2-2|-
TGTGCCATCACCTCCGGGACCCTGGGCACCGGGGAGCTGTTTTTT
CAITSGTLGTGELFF
>few|TRBV27|TRBJ2-3|TRBD1
TGTGCCAGCAGTTTCGAGGGGGCGAGGACAGATACGCAGTATTTT
CASSFEGARTDTQYF
>-|TRBV10-3|TRBJ2-7|-
TGTGCCATCAGCAAATCCGGGGAGGGGGGAACCTACGAGCAGTACTTC
CAISKSGEGGTYEQYF
>-|TRBV6-1|TRBJ2-3|-
TGTGCCAGCAGTCGTGGACCAGCGGGAGATACGCAGTATTTT
CASSRGPAGDTQYF
>-|TRBV20-1|TRBJ2-2|TRBD2
TGCAGTGCTAGAGATAGTAGCGGGGGTAACACCGGGGAGCTGTTTTTT
CSARDSSGGNTGELFF
>few|TRBV20-1|TRBJ1-2|-
TGCAGTGCTGGGGGTACGGGAGCCCTCTATGGCTACACCTTC
CSAGGTGALYGYTF
>-|TRBV6-1|TRBJ1-5|-
TGTGCCAGCAGTGAATTAGGGCCTCAGCGGCCCCAGCATTTT
CASSELGPQRPQHF
>-|TRBV12-3/TRBV12-4|TRBJ2-7|-
TGTGCCAGCAGTTTAGCGCGGAGGAGACCCTTTACCTACGAGCAGTACTTC
CASSLARRRPFTYEQYF
>-|TRBV6-4|TRBJ2-3|TRBD1
TGTGCCAGCAGTCCAGGACAGGGGGCAACAGATACGCAGTATTTT
CASSPGQGATDTQYF
>-|TRBV6-2/TRBV6-3|TRBJ2-7|TRBD2
TGTGCCACCAAGATAACCGGGACTACAACCTACGAGCAGTACTTC
CATKITGTTTYEQYF
>few|TRBV4-1|TRBJ1-6|-
TGCGCCAGCAGCCAAGCTCTTTTAGGGTCCTATAATTCACCCCTCCACTTT
CASSQALLGSYNSPLHF
>few|TRBV24-1|TRBJ1-5|-
TGTGCCACCTCCGACAGGACCAATCAGCCCCAGCATTTT
CATSDRTNQPQHF
>-|TRBV28|TRBJ1-4|TRBD1
TGTGCCAGCAGCTCGGACAGGGGACGTGAAAAACTGTTTTTT
CASSSDRGREKLFF
>-|TRBV7-2|TRBJ2-7|-
TGTGCCAGCAGCCAAGGTCGGTCCGGATCCTACGAGCAGTACTTC
CASSQGRSGSYEQYF
>-|TRBV27|TRBJ1-4|-
TGTGCCAGCAGTCTACAGGGTACTAATGAAAAACTGTTTTTT
CASSLQGTNEKLFF
>-|TRBV11-3|TRBJ2-3|-
TGTGCCAGCAGCTCGGGGACGTCCGATACGCAGTATTTT
CASSSGTSDTQYF
>-|TRBV5-4|TRBJ1-2|-
TGTGCCAGCAGCTTGGCAGGCCAGGTCTATGGCTACACCTTC
CASSLAGQVYGYTF
>-|TRBV24-1|TRBJ1-5|TRBD1
TGTGCCACCAGTGATACAGGGGCTGGGAATCAGCCCCAGCATTTT
CATSDTGAGNQPQHF
>few|TRBV15|TRBJ1-1|-
TGTGCCACCAGCGGCTCTCTACAGGGAAACACTGAAGCTTTCTTT
CATSGSLQGNTEAFF
>-|TRBV7-6|TRBJ2-5|-
TGTGCCAGCAGCCCGCGCAGGTACCAAGAGACCCAGTACTTC
CASSPRRYQETQYF
>-|TRBV25-1|TRBJ2-1|-
TGTGCCAGCAGGGCTATCGGCTCCTACAATGAGCAGTTCTTC
CASRAIGSYNEQFF
>few|TRBV27|TRBJ1-1|-
TGTGCCAGCAGTCCCCCCCAGGGAGCGAACACTGAAGCTTTCTTT
CASSPPQGANTEAFF
>-|TRBV28|TRBJ2-2|-
TGTGCCAGCAGGTGGGGTCTGGGCACCGGGGAGCTGTTTTTT
CASRWGLGTGELFF
>-|TRBV7-9|TRBJ1-5|-
TGTGCCAGCAGCCGGGCCGCGGGCGACCCCCAGCATTTT
CASSRAAGDPQHF
>-|TRBV28|TRBJ1-6|-
TGTGCCAGCACCCTCCCCGGCAGGGACAATTCACCCCTCCACTTT
CASTLPGRDNSPLHF
>few|TRBV27|TRBJ2-2|-
TGTGCCAGCAGGCTGTATAGCGGACCGAACACCGGGGAGCTGTTTTTT
CASRLYSGPNTGELFF
>-|TRBV20-1|TRBJ1-2|-
TGCAGTGCTAGAGATTATGGGGGCGCCTTCTATGGCTACACCTTC
CSARDYGGAFYGYTF
>-|TRBV6-1|TRBJ2-2|-
TGTGCCAGCAATAGAAACACCGGGGAGCTGTTTTTT
CASNRNTGELFF
>-|TRBV5-1|TRBJ1-1|-
TGCGCCAGCAGCTTGGGGGTTGAAGCTTTCTTT
CASSLGVEAFF
>few|TRBV7-2|TRBJ1-1|-
TGTGCCAGCAGCTCGACAGAGAGGGGCACTGAAGCTTTCTTT
CASSSTERGTEAFF
>once|TRBV11-2|TRBJ2-7|-
TGTGCCAGCAGCCCCCCCGGGGCCTACGAGCAGTACTTC
CASSPPGAYEQYF
>few|TRBV7-2|TRBJ2-7|TRBD1
TGTGCCAGCAAGTCCGGGACAGGGGGCGTATTATACGAGCAGTACTTC
CASKSGTGGVLYEQYF
>-|TRBV14|TRBJ1-2|-
TGTGCCAGCAGCCTGACCGTCGGGGCGAGGGGCTACACCTTC
CASSLTVGARGYTF
>-|TRBV20-1|TRBJ2-3|TRBD2
TGCAGTGCTAGAGATCCGCGGGGGGCGGGAGTGGATACGCAGTATTTT
CSARDPRGAGVDTQYF
>-|TRBV28|TRBJ1-4|-
TGTGCCAGCAGCCCCCCACGGGGCCCTTATGAAAAACTGTTTTTT
CASSPPRGPYEKLFF
>-|TRBV6-1|TRBJ1-1|-
TGTGCCAGCACCACAGGGAGTAAACCGAACACTGAAGCTTTCTTT
CASTTGSKPNTEAFF
>few|TRBV7-3|TRBJ2-3|-
TGTGCCAGCAGCTTACTGGCCAAGGAAGGGGATACGCAGTATTTT
CASSLLAKEGDTQYF
>-|TRBV24-1|TRBJ2-1|-
TGTGCCACCAGTGATCCCGGCCTCAATGAGCAGTTCTTC
CATSDPGLNEQFF
>-|TRBV7-6|TRBJ2-7|-
TGTGCCAGCAGCTCCGGGGTACACTCCTACGAGCAGTACTTC
CASSSGVHSYEQYF
>-|TRBV20-1|TRBJ2-5|-
TGCAGTGCTCTGACAGCGCCACAAGAGACCCAGTACTTC
CSALTAPQETQYF
>-|TRBV6-1|TRBJ2-7|TRBD1
TGTGCCAGCAGTGGACCGGGACAGGGTGGCGAGCAGTACTTC
CASSGPGQGGEQYF
>-|TRBV20-1|TRBJ2-3|-
TGCAGTGCTCGGAAGGCGGGGACGTCAGATACGCAGTATTTT
CSARKAGTSDTQYF
>-|TRBV28|TRBJ1-6|-
TGTGCCAGCAGTTTTCTGTCACGGCCGGGGTCACCCCTCCACTTT
CASSFLSRPGSPLHF
>once|TRBV2|TRBJ2-3|TRBD1
TGTGCCAGCGGTTCGGGGACAGGACAAAATACGCAGTATTTT
CASGSGTGQNTQYF
>-|TRBV27|TRBJ1-2|TRBD1
TGTGCCAGCCGGACAGGGACCTATGGCTACACCTTC
CASRTGTYGYTF
>few|TRBV2|TRBJ2-2|-
TGTGCCAGCAGTGACATAGGGACATATCTTCGGAACACCGGGGAGCTGTTTTTT
CASSDIGTYLRNTGELFF